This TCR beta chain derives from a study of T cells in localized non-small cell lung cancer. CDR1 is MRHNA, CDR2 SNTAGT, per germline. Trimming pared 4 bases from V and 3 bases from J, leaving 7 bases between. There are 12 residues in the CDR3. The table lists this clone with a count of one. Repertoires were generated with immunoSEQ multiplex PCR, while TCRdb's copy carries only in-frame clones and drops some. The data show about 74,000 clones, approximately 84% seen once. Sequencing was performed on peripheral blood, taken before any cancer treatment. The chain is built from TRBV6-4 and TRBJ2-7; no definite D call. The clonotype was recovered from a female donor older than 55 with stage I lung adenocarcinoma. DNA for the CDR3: TGTGCCAGCAGTGGGTACATCTACGAGCAGTACTTC. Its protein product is CASSGYIYEQYF.